This paragraph reports one T cell receptor (beta chain). This receptor's antigen is unknown. Base qualities are not recorded, but no much larger clone differs from it by a single base. The data stem from a study of T cell repertoires in cytomegalovirus infection (dated by TCRdb to about 2019). With regard to the full study: Recently identified HLA-C-restricted CMV epitopes, whose presentation resists viral immunomodulation, were targeted by peptide stimulations together with well-studied HLA-B-restricted epitopes. Donor HLA type was relevant to the analysis, because carriage of CMV infection together with the matching HLA type was indicated by public TCR beta signatures. The research as a whole found: The ex vivo response was dominated by HLA-C-restricted CMV-specific TCR beta clonotypes, which also provided the single most frequent clonotype in two of eight donors. Cumulative frequency of public TCR beta family members discriminated carriers of CMV infection plus the relevant HLA type in this cohort and an independent roughly 330-donor cohort.

Spanning cysteine to phenylalanine, the CDR3 consists of 15 amino acids. Left in the record is the CDR3 DNA by itself, 45 bases read in frame from the first base. Relative to germline, V is missing 6 bases and J is missing 6 bases, with 14 bases of the junction outside any gene match. Looking up the germline V gene (reference sequence) yields CDR1 DFQATT and CDR2 SNEGSKA. The listed sequencing device is Illumina HiSeq 1500. Starting from the raw public reads, TCRdb applied fastp trimming at Q25, assembled clones with MiXCR and retained in-frame beta chains. Duplicate CDR3 protein sequences are folded into a single record with the most common DNA and genes. Counted in this sample were roughly 180,000 distinct CDR3 sequences; 20% to 25% of them appeared once. The ten largest clones capture 20% to 30% of the sample. Per the publication, the treatment or condition label means: in vitro stimulation with specific CMV peptide epitopes to enrich CMV-specific T cells.

The chain is made from TRBV20-1 and TRBJ2-5, and TRBD2 aligns with 9 junction nucleotides. This TCR was recovered from a human donor in good health (CMV status not recorded). Some clones in this sample may be carry-over from other donors' samples. The sequences come from CD8+ T cells from cultured PBMCs, collected from culture after CMV antigen stimulation. The CDR3 is CSAPDPLAGTKTQYF. The DNA sequence reads TGCAGTGCCCCCGACCCGCTAGCGGGGACCAAGACCCAGTACTTC.